The 5 T cell receptor beta chains listed next were all sequenced from one sample in a study of CD8 T cells in Susac syndrome. Reverse transcription of roughly 0.45 to 1 ug RNA was performed with random hexamers. TCRdb re-called the immunoSEQ multiplex PCR reads with MiXCR, one entry per CDR3 protein. In the table there are more than 150,000 distinct CDR3 sequences, approximately 95% of which are singletons. Sequenced input: CD8+ T cells from PBMCs. These TCRs come from a human donor with Susac syndrome.

The chain combines TRBV28 with TRBJ2-2; 14 bases fit TRBD2. Germline trimming cut 4 bases from V and 9 bases from J; bases unmatched to any gene: 4. Germline V gene data show CDR1 as MDHEN and CDR2 as SYDVKM. This CDR3 is 15 amino acids long. The CDR3, as DNA: TGTGCCAGCAGTTCAGGGACTAGCGGGAGAAGGGAGCTGTTTTTT. Protein: CASSSGTSGRRELFF.

This clonotype showed up just once. The V call is TRBV5-1, the J call TRBJ2-5; D is unresolved. From germline, CDR1 is SGHRS and CDR2 YFSETQ. The V end was cut by 0 bases, the J end by 2 bases, with 8 bases between. CDR3 length: 14 residues. The CDR3: CASSLGNGQETQYF. As DNA, the CDR3 is TGCGCCAGCAGCTTGGGGAACGGGCAAGAGACCCAGTACTTC. The whole variable domain, remainder taken from reference TRBV5-1 and TRBJ2-5, is KAGVTQTPRYLIKTRGQQVTLSCSPISGHRSVSWYQQTPGQGLQFLFEYFSETQRNKGNFPGRFSGRQFSNSRSEMNVSTLELGDSALYLCASSLGNGQETQYFGPGTRLLVL.

V is TRBV10-3 and J is TRBJ2-3; D may be TRBD2 (6 bases). The CDR3 length is 15 residues. Germline-derived CDR1 and CDR2 are ENHRY and SYGVKD. V dropped 0 bases and J dropped 6 bases, with 13 bases sitting between them. This CDR3 is CAISESQRVADTQYF. CDR3 bases: TGTGCCATCAGTGAGTCGCAGCGGGTTGCTGATACGCAGTATTTT.

The sample holds a few counts of this clonotype. The chain couples TRBV30 to TRBJ1-2; possible D gene TRBD1, 5 bases. This CDR3 region has 13 residues. Germline CDR1 is GTSNPN and CDR2 is SVGIG (reference sequence). V shed 2 bases and J shed 8 bases, with 15 bases lying between them. The DNA of the CDR3 is TGTGCCTGGAGTCCTCAGGGAGCCGGGGGCTACACCTTC. Translating gives CAWSPQGAGGYTF.

The CDR3 region is CASRTAGTYYEQYF. In nucleotides, the CDR3 is TGTGCCAGCAGAACGGCAGGGACTTACTACGAGCAGTACTTC. This chain joins TRBV27 and TRBJ2-7, with D tentatively TRBD2 (6 bases). The CDR3 spans 14 residues. Looked up from germline, CDR1 is MNHEY and CDR2 is SMNVEV (reference sequence). Trimming cost V 6 bases and J 3 bases, with 15 bases left between them.